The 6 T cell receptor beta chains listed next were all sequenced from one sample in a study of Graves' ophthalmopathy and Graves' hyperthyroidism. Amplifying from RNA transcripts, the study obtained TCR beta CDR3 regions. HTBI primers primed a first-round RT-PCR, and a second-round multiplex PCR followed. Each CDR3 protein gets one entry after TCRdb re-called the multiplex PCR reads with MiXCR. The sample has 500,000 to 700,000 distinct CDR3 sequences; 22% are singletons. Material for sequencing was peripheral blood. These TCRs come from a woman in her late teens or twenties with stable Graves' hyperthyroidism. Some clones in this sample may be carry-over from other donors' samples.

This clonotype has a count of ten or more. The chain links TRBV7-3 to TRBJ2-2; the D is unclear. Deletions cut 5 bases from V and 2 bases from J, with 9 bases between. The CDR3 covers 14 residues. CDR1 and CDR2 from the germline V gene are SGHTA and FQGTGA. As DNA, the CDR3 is TGTGCCAGCAGCCCCTGGCTTAACACCGGGGAGCTGTTTTTT. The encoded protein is CASSPWLNTGELFF.

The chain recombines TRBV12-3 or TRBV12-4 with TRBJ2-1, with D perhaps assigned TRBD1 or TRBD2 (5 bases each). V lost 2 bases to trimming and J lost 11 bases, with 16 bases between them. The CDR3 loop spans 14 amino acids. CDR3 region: CASSLYRGPPKQFF. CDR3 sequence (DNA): TGTGCCAGCAGTTTATATCGGGGCCCACCGAAGCAGTTCTTC.

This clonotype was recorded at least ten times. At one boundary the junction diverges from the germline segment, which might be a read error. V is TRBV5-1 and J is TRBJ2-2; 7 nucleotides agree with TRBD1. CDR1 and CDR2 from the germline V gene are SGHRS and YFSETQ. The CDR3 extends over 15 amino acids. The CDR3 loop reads CASSFSGGNTGELFF. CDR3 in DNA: TGTGCCAGCAGTTTTTCAGGGGGTAACACCGGGGAGCTGTTTTTT.

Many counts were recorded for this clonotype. The CDR3, as DNA: TGTGCCAGCAGACCCCCGGGACTAGCGGGAGGGCCTTGGGGGGAGCTGTTTTTT. This sequence encodes CASRPPGLAGGPWGELFF. The chain employs TRBV12-3 or TRBV12-4 and TRBJ2-2, with 16 bases aligning to TRBD2. The length of the CDR3 is 18 residues. The trim removed 6 bases at V and 8 bases at J, leaving 12 bases unmatched.

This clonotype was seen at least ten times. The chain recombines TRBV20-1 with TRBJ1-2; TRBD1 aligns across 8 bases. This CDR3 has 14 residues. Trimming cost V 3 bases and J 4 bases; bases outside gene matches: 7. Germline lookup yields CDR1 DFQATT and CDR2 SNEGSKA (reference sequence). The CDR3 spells CSASYGGTGYGYTF. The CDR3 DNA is TGCAGTGCTAGTTACGGGGGGACAGGCTATGGCTACACCTTC.

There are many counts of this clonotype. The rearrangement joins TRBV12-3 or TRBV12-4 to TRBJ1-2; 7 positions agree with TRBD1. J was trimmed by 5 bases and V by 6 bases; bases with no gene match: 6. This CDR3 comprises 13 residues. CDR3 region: CASRSGTAYGYTF. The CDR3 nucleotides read TGTGCCAGCAGGTCCGGGACAGCGTATGGCTACACCTTC.